This passage covers 19 T cell receptor beta chains from one sample sequenced in a study of blood T cell repertoires in COVID-19. Assay: immunoSEQ multiplex PCR; the TCRdb copy retains only in-frame clones and omits some. The sample holds some 230,000 clones, 75% to 90% seen once. Sequenced sample: peripheral blood. The receptors were gathered from a woman over 75 with COVID-19, enrolled during active disease.

A single count supports this clone. This chain uses TRBV28 with TRBJ1-2, with D hard to call. Trimming removed 8 bases at V and 7 bases at J, with 20 bases between. This CDR3 region has 14 residues. The germline gives CDR1 MDHEN, CDR2 SYDVKM. The CDR3 DNA reads TGTGCCAGCTCCCCCCGGCTCCGGGTGGGTGGCTACACCTTC. Translating gives CASSPRLRVGGYTF.

This chain links TRBV5-8 with TRBJ1-1, with 10 bases lining up with TRBD1. The trim removed 4 bases at V and 4 bases at J, leaving 7 bases unmatched. CDR1 and CDR2 (germline): SGHTS, YDEGEE. CDR3 length: 15 residues. CDR3 bases: TGTGCCAGCAGCCCACGGGACAGGGGACGCACTGAAGCTTTCTTT. Amino acids: CASSPRDRGRTEAFF.

The chain is built from TRBV5-4 and TRBJ1-2; D unclear. The CDR3 loop spans 15 amino acids. The ends were cut back, 2 bases at V and 5 bases at J, with 16 bases in the middle. Germline CDR1 and CDR2: SGHNT and YYREEE (reference sequence). The CDR3 spells CASSFRTAAGYGYTF. CDR3 sequence (DNA): TGTGCCAGCAGCTTCCGAACCGCTGCAGGTTATGGCTACACCTTC.

The rearrangement joins TRBV28 to TRBJ1-5; D is possibly TRBD1 (6 bases). CDR3 length: 15 amino acids. The V gene's germline CDR1 is MDHEN and CDR2 SYDVKM. V lost 5 bases, J lost 6 bases, and 17 bases lay in between. The CDR3 region has the DNA TGTGCCAGCAGTCCCGGAGGGGGGGGCGTTCAGCCCCAGCATTTT. Translated: CASSPGGGGVQPQHF.

The chain carries TRBV24-1 and TRBJ2-3, with TRBD2 identical over 10 bases. Germline V gene data show CDR1 as KGHDR and CDR2 as SFDVKD. The V gene end was trimmed by 3 bases and the J gene end by 10 bases; junction bases not matched to a gene: 15. The length of the CDR3 is 17 residues. The CDR3 spells CATSDLGTSEGAKAQYF. The CDR3 DNA is TGTGCCACCAGTGATCTAGGGACTAGCGAGGGGGCAAAGGCGCAGTATTTT.

The chain carries TRBV3-1 (or the pseudogene TRBV3-2) and TRBJ1-5; 8 bases agree with TRBD1. CDR1 is LGHDT and CDR2 is YNNKEL in the germline V gene (reference sequence). CDR3 size: 14 residues. V lost 4 bases, J lost 1 base, and 0 bases stayed unmatched. CDR3 amino acids: CASSPGGSNQPQHF. CDR3 in DNA: TGTGCCAGCAGCCCAGGGGGCAGCAATCAGCCCCAGCATTTT.

The chain is built from TRBV11-1 and TRBJ2-1; 8 bases are a match to TRBD1. Unmatched junction bases numbered 8, after V lost 3 bases and J lost 4 bases. The germline CDR1 and CDR2 sequences are SGHAT and FQDESV (reference sequence). The CDR3 totals 16 residues. As DNA, the CDR3 is TGTGCCAGCAGCTTCATCCGGGACAGGTATTACAATGAGCAGTTCTTC. Residues: CASSFIRDRYYNEQFF. Full variable domain (remainder filled in from reference TRBV11-1 and TRBJ2-1): EAEVAQSPRYKITEKSQAVAFWCDPISGHATLYWYRQILGQGPELLVQFQDESVVDDSQLPKDRFSAERLKGVDSTLKIQPAELGDSAMYLCASSFIRDRYYNEQFFGPGTRLTVL.

In this sample, this clone turned up a few times. The chain is built from TRBV15 and TRBJ1-2, with 7 positions matching TRBD1. Germline trimming cut 2 bases from V and 8 bases from J; bases unmatched to any gene: 5. This CDR3 region has 13 residues. Germline values: CDR1 LNHNV, CDR2 YYDKDF (reference sequence). The CDR3 reads CATSRRTGQGYTF. The CDR3 nucleotides read TGTGCCACCAGCAGAAGGACAGGTCAGGGCTACACCTTC.

DNA for the CDR3: TGTGCCAGCAGCCTACACAGGGATAGCTCCTATAATTCACCCCTCCACTTT. Protein product: CASSLHRDSSYNSPLHF. The rearrangement links TRBV5-5 to TRBJ1-6, with D tentatively TRBD1 (6 bases). Germline loops: CDR1 SGHKS, CDR2 YYEKEE (reference sequence). This CDR3 has 17 amino acids. Trimming took off 4 bases at V and 0 bases at J, with 14 bases between the two ends. Full variable domain (remainder filled in from reference TRBV5-5 and TRBJ1-6): DAGVTQSPTHLIKTRGQQVTLRCSPISGHKSVSWYQQVLGQGPQFIFQYYEKEERGRGNFPDRFSARQFPNYSSELNVNALLLGDSALYLCASSLHRDSSYNSPLHFGNGTRLTVT.

CDR3 sequence (DNA): TGTGCCAGCAGCATGCTGGGGGGTGGGTTAGATACGCAGTATTTT. Protein: CASSMLGGGLDTQYF. The chain has TRBV11-2 and TRBJ2-3; weak D call: TRBD2 (6 bases). CDR1 is SGHAT, CDR2 FQNNGV, per germline. The V end was cut by 5 bases, the J end by 5 bases, with 17 bases between. The CDR3 has 15 amino acids.

The CDR3 region is CASSFLAGGVRGYTF. The CDR3 nucleotides are TGTGCCAGCAGTTTCTTGGCAGGGGGAGTCAGGGGCTACACCTTC. The V call is TRBV27, the J call TRBJ1-2; TRBD1 aligns across 7 bases. The J segment lost 8 bases and the V segment lost 3 bases, leaving 12 bases of the junction unmatched. The CDR3 sequence is 15 residues long. CDR1 MNHEY and CDR2 SMNVEV come from the germline V gene (reference sequence).

This clone was observed a few times. The chain is built from TRBV5-1 and TRBJ2-1; 7 bases are a match to TRBD1. Germline CDR1 reads SGHRS; CDR2 reads YFSETQ. Unmatched junction bases numbered 5, after V lost 1 base and J lost 4 bases. CDR3 length: 15 residues. The CDR3 loop is CASSLTGTVYNEQFF. DNA for the CDR3: TGCGCCAGCAGCTTGACCGGGACAGTGTACAATGAGCAGTTCTTC.

The genes are TRBV6-2 or TRBV6-3 and TRBJ1-6; the match to TRBD1 covers 7 bases. The V and J ends lost 6 bases and 7 bases, in that order; junction bases with no gene match: 6. Germline V gene sequence: CDR1 MNHEY, CDR2 SVGEGT. The CDR3 runs to 14 residues. DNA for the CDR3: TGTGCCAGCAGCCGGGACAGAGTGAATTCACCCCTCCACTTT. Amino acids: CASSRDRVNSPLHF.

The chain combines TRBV27 with TRBJ1-5; D gene uncertain. The CDR3 contains 13 residues. V was pared by 6 bases and J by 1 base, with 7 bases between. Germline CDR1 is MNHEY and CDR2 is SMNVEV (reference sequence). Here the CDR3 reads CASRSLSNQPQHF. CDR3 nucleotides: TGTGCCAGCAGGTCACTCAGCAATCAGCCCCAGCATTTT.

The chain is built from TRBV7-9 and TRBJ1-2; D is perhaps TRBD1 (5 bases). Germline CDR1 reads SEHNR; CDR2 reads FQNEAQ (reference sequence). The CDR3 runs 14 residues. V dropped 5 bases and J dropped 6 bases, with 16 bases sitting between them. Written as DNA, the CDR3 is TGTGCCAGCAGCCCTCCGGGCCAAGGGGATGGCTACACCTTC. Protein product: CASSPPGQGDGYTF.

This chain uses TRBV6-5 with TRBJ1-2; D uncertain. Germline V lookup: CDR1 MNHEY, CDR2 SVGAGI. The ends were cut back, 6 bases at V and 5 bases at J, with 16 bases in the middle. There are 14 residues in the CDR3. For the CDR3, the DNA is TGTGCCAGCAGCCTAGGTGGCTTCCCTTATGGCTACACCTTC. It is translated as CASSLGGFPYGYTF.

V and J are TRBV19 and TRBJ2-3; 7 bases agree with TRBD1. Trimming removed 5 bases from V and 2 bases from J; junction bases left unmatched: 7. This CDR3 is 15 amino acids long. CDR1 is LNHDA, CDR2 SQIVND, per germline (reference sequence). The CDR3 DNA is TGTGCCAGTAGTTCGGGACAGCAACTCACAGATACGCAGTATTTT. The encoded protein is CASSSGQQLTDTQYF.

This chain connects TRBV3-1 (or the pseudogene TRBV3-2) to TRBJ1-3; 7 bases are shared with TRBD1. Trimming cost V 3 bases and J 0 bases; bases outside gene matches: 5. CDR1 is LGHDT, CDR2 YNNKEL, per germline (reference sequence). This CDR3 has 16 amino acids. The CDR3 nucleotides read TGTGCCAGCAGCCATAGAGGGGGCGACTCTGGAAACACCATATATTTT. Translating it yields CASSHRGGDSGNTIYF.

This chain joins TRBV5-1 and TRBJ1-1, with 8 bases that match TRBD1. Germline values: CDR1 SGHRS, CDR2 YFSETQ. V lost 0 bases to trimming and J lost 6 bases; unmatched junction nucleotides: 4. The CDR3 totals 14 residues. The CDR3 nucleotides read TGCGCCAGCAGCTTGGTACAGGGGGAGGCTGAAGCTTTCTTT. Protein: CASSLVQGEAEAFF.